This is a list of T cell receptor beta chains from one sample in a study of shared clonotypes between healthy human individuals. TCRdb's table, derived via immunoSEQ multiplex PCR, lists solely in-frame clones and lacks some. The sample has millions of clones; about 92% are singletons. The sample consisted of naive CD8+ T cells from PBMCs. The source of these receptors is a man between 18 and 35 years old in good health. Some clones in this sample may be carry-over from other donors' samples. Both conserved end residues are part of each CDR3. D genes are given only for firm matches. Clone size appears in some rows only: once, few, many, or a class for an expanded clone.

d_gene,v_gene,j_gene,abundance,CDR3aa,CDR3nt
NA,TRBV27,TRBJ1-5,NA,CASSLSPNQPQHF,TGTGCCAGCAGTTTATCACCCAATCAGCCCCAGCATTTT
TRBD2,TRBV11-2,TRBJ2-3,NA,CASSLGGRSQFWYF,TGTGCCAGCAGCTTAGGCGGGAGGTCCCAATTTTGGTATTTT
TRBD1,TRBV19,TRBJ1-3,once,CASRTDRAGNTIYF,TGTGCCAGTAGAACCGACAGGGCTGGAAACACCATATATTTT
TRBD1,TRBV10-3,TRBJ1-2,NA,CAISPGGGRDGYTF,TGTGCCATCAGTCCAGGGGGCGGGAGGGATGGCTACACCTTC
NA,TRBV7-2,TRBJ1-1,NA,CASSTRHGARRTEAFF,TGTGCCAGCAGCACTCGACACGGGGCGAGGAGGACTGAAGCTTTCTTT
TRBD2,TRBV27,TRBJ2-7,NA,CASRTGTSGFYEQYF,TGTGCCAGCAGGACCGGGACTAGCGGGTTCTACGAGCAGTACTTC
TRBD2,TRBV27,TRBJ2-1,NA,CASSSRLAGVNEQFF,TGTGCCAGCAGTTCTCGACTAGCGGGAGTCAATGAGCAGTTCTTC
NA,TRBV6-1,TRBJ2-6,once,CASRGGTSGANVLTF,TGTGCCTCCAGGGGGGGTACCTCTGGGGCCAACGTCCTGACTTTC
NA,TRBV7-2,TRBJ2-7,NA,CASSLTYEQYF,TGTGCCAGCAGCTTGACCTACGAGCAGTACTTC
TRBD2,TRBV7-9,TRBJ2-7,NA,CASSYGTSGSHEQYF,TGTGCCAGCAGCTACGGGACTAGCGGGAGCCACGAGCAGTACTTC
NA,TRBV6-5,TRBJ2-7,NA,CASSYSTGAYEQYF,TGTGCCAGCAGTTACTCGACGGGGGCCTACGAGCAGTACTTC
TRBD1,TRBV28,TRBJ2-2,NA,CASDRGVNTGELFF,TGTGCCAGCGACAGGGGCGTGAACACCGGGGAGCTGTTTTTT
TRBD2,TRBV27,TRBJ2-2,NA,CASSLMVGGTGELFF,TGTGCCAGCAGTTTAATGGTGGGAGGGACCGGGGAGCTGTTTTTT
NA,TRBV19,TRBJ2-7,NA,CASSFRDGLEQYF,TGTGCCAGTAGTTTCCGTGATGGGCTAGAGCAGTACTTC
NA,TRBV6-5,TRBJ2-1,NA,CASSYVGETNEQFF,TGTGCCAGCAGTTACGTTGGGGAGACCAATGAGCAGTTCTTC
TRBD1,TRBV11-2,TRBJ1-1,NA,CASSSPRTGHTEAFF,TGTGCCAGCAGCTCCCCCCGGACAGGGCACACTGAAGCTTTCTTT
NA,TRBV28,TRBJ1-5,NA,CASRTQGGNQPQHF,TGTGCCAGCAGGACACAGGGCGGCAATCAGCCCCAGCATTTT
NA,TRBV30,TRBJ1-1,NA,CAWSYGTAAEAFF,TGTGCCTGGTCATACGGGACCGCCGCAGAGGCTTTCTTT
NA,TRBV4-2,TRBJ1-4,NA,CASSQEFSGTNEKLFF,TGTGCCAGCAGCCAAGAATTCTCCGGGACTAATGAAAAACTGTTTTTT
TRBD1,TRBV6-5,TRBJ1-6,NA,CASSGTGAYSPLHF,TGTGCCAGCAGTGGGACAGGGGCCTATTCACCCCTCCACTTT
NA,TRBV9,TRBJ1-2,NA,CASSVSPGDPSNYGYTF,TGTGCCAGCAGCGTAAGTCCCGGGGACCCCTCTAACTATGGCTACACCTTC
TRBD2,TRBV11-2,TRBJ2-3,NA,CASSLVPAGDDTQYF,TGTGCCAGCAGCTTAGTACCAGCGGGAGACGATACGCAGTATTTT
NA,TRBV20-1,TRBJ2-1,NA,CSAAEYNEQFF,TGCAGTGCAGCCGAATACAATGAGCAGTTCTTC
NA,TRBV2,TRBJ2-3,NA,CASSEARAPGTDTQYF,TGTGCCAGCAGTGAAGCTAGGGCCCCCGGCACAGATACGCAGTATTTT
TRBD1,TRBV29-1,TRBJ2-7,NA,CRDLQGKQYF,TGCAGGGATTTACAGGGGAAGCAGTACTTC
TRBD1,TRBV6-1,TRBJ1-2,NA,CASSEGPGGGYGYTF,TGTGCCAGCAGTGAAGGTCCAGGGGGTGGCTATGGCTACACCTTC
NA,TRBV7-9,TRBJ2-3,NA,CASSLVARSRLNTDTQYF,TGTGCCAGCAGCTTAGTAGCTCGGAGCCGCTTAAACACAGATACGCAGTATTTT
NA,TRBV27,TRBJ1-5,NA,CASSLSAGTSNQPQHF,TGTGCCAGCAGTTTATCTGCGGGGACGAGCAATCAGCCCCAGCATTTT
TRBD2,TRBV4-1,TRBJ2-7,NA,CASSPAAGVIYEQYF,TGCGCCAGCAGCCCAGCAGCGGGGGTGATCTACGAGCAGTACTTC
TRBD1,TRBV6-5,TRBJ2-3,NA,CASSYLQGADTQYF,TGTGCCAGCAGTTACCTACAGGGGGCAGATACGCAGTATTTT
NA,TRBV6-5,TRBJ2-7,NA,CASSRQGGMVHEQYF,TGTGCCAGCAGTCGACAGGGAGGGATGGTCCACGAGCAGTACTTC
TRBD2,TRBV9,TRBJ2-3,NA,CASSPEVAGPRVAQYF,TGTGCCAGCAGCCCAGAGGTAGCGGGACCTCGTGTAGCGCAGTATTTT
NA,TRBV30,TRBJ1-3,NA,CASALNPGNTIYF,TGTGCCTCCGCCTTAAACCCGGGAAACACCATATATTTT
NA,TRBV5-6,TRBJ2-3,NA,CASSLPTAPSTDTQYF,TGTGCCAGCAGCTTGCCGACTGCTCCTAGCACAGATACGCAGTATTTT
NA,TRBV29-1,TRBJ1-2,once,CSVILFGVDYGYTF,TGCAGCGTGATCCTTTTCGGGGTTGACTATGGCTACACCTTC
TRBD1,TRBV28,TRBJ2-7,NA,CASSSGQGSSYEQYF,TGTGCCAGCAGCTCGGGACAGGGCAGCTCCTACGAGCAGTACTTC
TRBD2,TRBV19,TRBJ2-5,NA,CASRPPTSGETQYF,TGTGCCAGCCGCCCTCCTACTAGCGGAGAGACCCAGTACTTC